The text below deals with one T cell receptor beta chain. Clones were sequenced by immunoSEQ multiplex PCR, and TCRdb holds only the in-frame ones, with some missing. The sample lists fewer than 40,000 clones; 91% were seen once. This sample was included in a study of T cell changes during pregnancy in multiple sclerosis. V was pared by 1 base and J by 0 bases, with 7 bases between. Germline CDR1 SGHAT, CDR2 FQNNGV. This CDR3 has 14 amino acids. V usage is TRBV11-2 and J usage is TRBJ2-7; D is ambiguous. The sequences come from CD8+ T cells from peripheral blood mononuclear cells, collected after pregnancy. The origin of this receptor is a female donor with multiple sclerosis, enrolled in a pregnancy study. The CDR3 spells CASSLVVYSYEQYF. Written as DNA, the CDR3 is TGTGCCAGCAGCTTAGTAGTCTACTCCTACGAGCAGTACTTC. Full variable domain (outside the CDR3, taken from reference TRBV11-2 and TRBJ2-7): EAGVAQSPRYKIIEKRQSVAFWCNPISGHATLYWYQQILGQGPKLLIQFQNNGVVDDSQLPKDRFSAERLKGVDSTLKIQPAKLEDSAVYLCASSLVVYSYEQYFGPGTRLTVT.